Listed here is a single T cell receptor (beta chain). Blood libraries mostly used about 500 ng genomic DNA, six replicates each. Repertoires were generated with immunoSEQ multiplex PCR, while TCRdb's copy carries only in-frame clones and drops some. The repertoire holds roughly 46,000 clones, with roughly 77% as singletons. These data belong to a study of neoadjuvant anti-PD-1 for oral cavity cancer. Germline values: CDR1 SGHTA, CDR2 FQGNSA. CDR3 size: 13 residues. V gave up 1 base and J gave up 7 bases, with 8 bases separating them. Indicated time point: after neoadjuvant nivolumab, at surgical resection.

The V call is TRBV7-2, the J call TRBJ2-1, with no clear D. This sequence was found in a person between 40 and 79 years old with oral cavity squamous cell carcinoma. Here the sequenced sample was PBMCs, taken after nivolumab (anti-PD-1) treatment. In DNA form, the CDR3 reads TGTGCCAGCAGCTTAGGTCCCGGGAATGAGCAGTTCTTC. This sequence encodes CASSLGPGNEQFF. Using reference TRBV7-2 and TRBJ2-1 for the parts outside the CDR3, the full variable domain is GAGVSQSPSNKVTEKGKDVELRCDPISGHTALYWYRQSLGQGLEFLIYFQGNSAPDKSGLPSDRFSAERTGGSVSTLTIQRTQQEDSAVYLCASSLGPGNEQFFGPGTRLTVL.